Listed here are 30 T cell receptor beta chains from one sample, sequenced in a study of graft-versus-host responses after intestinal transplantation. Assay: immunoSEQ multiplex PCR; the TCRdb copy retains only in-frame clones and omits some. This repertoire shows about 110,000 clones, just over 90% found once; its top ten account for 0.5% to 0.6%. No antigens are known for them. The material sequenced was unstimulated CD8+ T cells sorted from spleen or lymph node cells, taken before intestinal transplant. Receptor source: a human donor who received an intestinal transplant.

DNA of the CDR3: TGTGCCACCAGCAAAGCGGGAGGGATAATGAGCTCCTACAATGAGCAGTTCTTC. Encoded protein: CATSKAGGIMSSYNEQFF. V and J are TRBV15 and TRBJ2-1; 10 bases align to TRBD2. The CDR3 runs to 18 residues. Germline CDR1 reads LNHNV; CDR2 reads YYDKDF (reference sequence). V trimming: 4 bases; J trimming: 0 bases; junction bases outside the gene matches: 9.

The CDR3: CASSKVLAEIVGYTF. CDR3 bases: TGTGCCAGCAGCAAAGTTTTGGCGGAGATAGTAGGCTACACCTTC. The chain carries TRBV21-1 and TRBJ1-2. TRBV21-1 is a pseudogene segment. The CDR3 is 15 amino acids.

J is TRBJ1-2 and V is TRBV7-6, with a tentative D call TRBD1 (6 bases). Germline CDR1 reads SGHVS; CDR2 reads FNYEAQ. Trimming pared 4 bases from V and 4 bases from J, leaving 22 bases between. CDR3 size: 17 residues. For the CDR3, the DNA is TGTGCCAGCAGCTCATACTCCGGGACATATGACCCCTATGGCTACACCTTC. Its translation: CASSSYSGTYDPYGYTF.

The V and J genes are TRBV5-1 and TRBJ1-5; perhaps TRBD1 as D (5 bases). CDR1 SGHRS and CDR2 YFSETQ come from the germline V gene. The CDR3 contains 13 residues. V lost 0 bases and J 9 bases, leaving 10 bases between the germline ends. The CDR3 here is CASSLGGGRPQHF. CDR3 sequence (DNA): TGCGCCAGCAGCTTGGGTGGGGGAAGGCCCCAGCATTTT.

The chain carries TRBV7-6 and TRBJ2-7, with 8 bases aligning to TRBD2. The CDR3 has 14 amino acids. Losses at the gene ends were 5 bases for V and 3 bases for J; bases not matched to a gene: 6. From germline, CDR1 is SGHVS and CDR2 FNYEAQ. CDR3 residues: CASSPRGGYYEQYF. The CDR3 region has the DNA TGTGCCAGCAGCCCCCGGGGGGGGTACTACGAGCAGTACTTC.

The V and J genes are TRBV5-1 and TRBJ2-5, with 7 bases matching TRBD2. Germline trimming cut 4 bases from V and 1 base from J; bases unmatched to any gene: 7. The CDR3 totals 15 residues. The germline V gene encodes CDR1 SGHRS and CDR2 YFSETQ. The CDR3: CASSLTLARQETQYF. The CDR3, as DNA: TGCGCCAGCAGCCTAACACTAGCGCGCCAAGAGACCCAGTACTTC.

The table lists this clone with a count of one. At one of its ends the junction is not consistent with the germline gene, which may arise from a read error. The chain couples TRBV12-5 to TRBJ1-2; a possible D gene is TRBD1 (5 bases). Germline values: CDR1 LGHNT, CDR2 FRNRAP. CDR3 length: 14 residues. This CDR3 is CASGLARPPRGCTF. The CDR3 DNA is TGTGCTAGTGGTTTGGCGAGGCCGCCTCGGGGCTGCACCTTC.

The chain carries TRBV9 and TRBJ2-6; no definite D call. The ends were cut back, 5 bases at V and 3 bases at J, with 12 bases in the middle. Germline CDR1 is SGDLS and CDR2 is YYNGEE. This CDR3 contains 15 residues. CDR3 loop: CASSLVGDGANVLTF. The CDR3 DNA follows: TGTGCCAGCAGTCTAGTAGGTGATGGGGCCAACGTCCTGACTTTC.

The V gene is TRBV5-1, the J gene TRBJ1-2, with D possibly matching TRBD1 (6 bases). Germline V gene data show CDR1 as SGHRS and CDR2 as YFSETQ. Trimming took off 7 bases at V and 8 bases at J, with 12 bases between the two ends. This CDR3 has 11 amino acids. The CDR3 loop is CASSGGHGYTF. CDR3 sequence (DNA): TGCGCCAGCTCCGGGGGGCACGGCTACACCTTC.

In this sample, this clone turned up once. Additional DNA sequences in this sample encode the identical CDR3. V usage is TRBV19 and J usage is TRBJ1-1, with D perhaps TRBD1 (5 bases). Germline CDR1 reads LNHDA; CDR2 reads SQIVND (reference sequence). This CDR3 contains 13 residues. The V gene lost 3 bases and the J gene lost 4 bases, with 9 bases spanning the gap. The CDR3 bases are TGTGCCAGTAGTATCGGTGGGGGCACTGAAGCTTTCTTT. It yields the protein CASSIGGGTEAFF.

The chain employs TRBV25-1 and TRBJ2-1; 8 bases line up with TRBD2. The germline V gene has CDR1 MGHDK and CDR2 SYGVNS. Trimming at V came to 4 bases and at J to 3 bases, leaving 5 bases not matched to a gene. There are 15 residues in the CDR3. The CDR3 protein is CASSGSGRLYNEQFF. CDR3 nucleotide sequence: TGTGCCAGCAGTGGCAGCGGGAGACTCTACAATGAGCAGTTCTTC. Variable domain in full (rest from reference TRBV25-1 and TRBJ2-1): EADIYQTPRYLVIGTGKKITLECSQTMGHDKMYWYQQDPGMELHLIHYSYGVNSTEKGDLSSESTVSRIRTEHFPLTLESARPSHTSQYLCASSGSGRLYNEQFFGPGTRLTVL.

The rearrangement joins TRBV9 to TRBJ1-1; tentative D call: TRBD1 (5 bases). The CDR3 covers 14 residues. Germline V gene sequence: CDR1 SGDLS, CDR2 YYNGEE. V was clipped by 4 bases and J by 3 bases, with 13 bases between them. CDR3 amino acids: CASSPTGGYTEAFF. The DNA of the CDR3 is TGTGCCAGCAGCCCGACGGGGGGGTACACTGAAGCTTTCTTT. Looking up the rest from reference TRBV9 and TRBJ1-1 gives the full variable domain: DSGVTQTPKHLITATGQRVTLRCSPRSGDLSVYWYQQSLDQGLQFLIQYYNGEERAKGNILERFSAQQFPDLHSELNLSSLELGDSALYFCASSPTGGYTEAFFGQGTRLTVV.

This clone was seen only a few times. V is TRBV19 and J is TRBJ2-7; perhaps TRBD2 as D (5 bases). The germline V and J ends were trimmed by 4 bases and 0 bases, with 19 bases remaining between them. The CDR3 consists of 17 residues. Germline CDR1 is LNHDA and CDR2 is SQIVND (reference sequence). This chain's CDR3 is CASSTRHRDLNSYEQYF. CDR3 coding DNA: TGTGCCAGTAGTACTAGACACCGGGATCTCAACTCCTACGAGCAGTACTTC.

The CDR3 DNA follows: TGTGCCAGCAGCCCCCCGACGAACACTGAAGCTTTCTTT. This encodes CASSPPTNTEAFF. V is TRBV7-9 and J is TRBJ1-1; D gene uncertain. The germline CDR1 and CDR2 sequences are SEHNR and FQNEAQ (reference sequence). The CDR3 is 13 residues long. Trimming stripped 5 bases from V and 1 base from J, with 8 bases between.

The genes are TRBV4-1 and TRBJ2-3; 10 positions match TRBD2. From germline, CDR1 is MGHRA and CDR2 YSYEKL. J was trimmed by 11 bases and V by 3 bases; bases with no gene match: 11. This CDR3 has 15 amino acids. CDR3: CASSHGRTSGAKQYF. The CDR3 DNA follows: TGCGCCAGCAGCCATGGGAGGACTAGCGGAGCCAAGCAGTATTTT.

The chain joins TRBV29-1 to TRBJ2-2; D not resolved. There are 11 residues in the CDR3. V lost 8 bases to trimming and J lost 7 bases, with 11 bases between them. Germline lookup yields CDR1 SQVTM and CDR2 ANQGSEA. CDR3 sequence reads: CSSYIGGELFF. The CDR3 DNA sequence: TGCAGCAGCTACATTGGCGGGGAGCTGTTTTTT.

This chain connects TRBV6-1 to TRBJ2-7; 9 positions agree with TRBD2. This CDR3 comprises 16 residues. CDR1 is MNHNS, CDR2 SASEGT, per germline. The J segment lost 2 bases and the V segment lost 4 bases, leaving 9 bases of the junction unmatched. The CDR3, as DNA: TGTGCCAGCAGTGGGGAAACTAGCGGGTATACCTACGAGCAGTACTTC. It yields the protein CASSGETSGYTYEQYF.

This rearrangement joins TRBV2 to TRBJ2-1; TRBD2 matches 7 bases. This CDR3 spans 17 amino acids. CDR1 is SNHLY, CDR2 FYNNEI, per germline. J gave up 6 bases and V 2 bases, and 13 bases lay outside the gene matches. The CDR3 here is CASSESYGGRAGNEQFF. CDR3 bases: TGTGCCAGCAGTGAAAGTTATGGCGGGAGAGCTGGCAATGAGCAGTTCTTC.

This clone was recorded a few times. The chain recombines TRBV6-6 with TRBJ1-2; D is uncertain. CDR3 length equals 12 residues. V was clipped by 5 bases and J by 8 bases, with 12 bases between them. The germline CDR1 and CDR2 sequences are MNHNY and SVGAGI (reference sequence). CDR3 in DNA: TGTGCCAGCAGTCCCCGACCGGAGGGCTACACCTTC. As protein: CASSPRPEGYTF.

The chain employs TRBV18 and TRBJ2-7; TRBD1 matches 9 bases. This CDR3 contains 14 residues. J gave up 6 bases and V 0 bases, and 3 bases lay outside the gene matches. Germline V gene sequence: CDR1 KGHSH, CDR2 LQKENI. CDR3: CASSPPSTGGEQYF. The CDR3 region has the DNA TGTGCCAGCTCACCACCTTCGACAGGGGGCGAGCAGTACTTC.

The chain couples TRBV7-2 to TRBJ1-1; D not resolved. V lost 3 bases, J lost 0 bases, and 14 bases lay in between. This CDR3 is built from 16 residues. Per the germline V gene, CDR1 is SGHTA and CDR2 is FQGNSA. The DNA for the CDR3 is TGTGCCAGCAGCTTTGTTCTCGGCGGATTGAACACTGAAGCTTTCTTT. It is translated as CASSFVLGGLNTEAFF. The entire variable domain, with the rest obtained from reference TRBV7-2 and TRBJ1-1, is as follows: GAGVSQSPSNKVTEKGKDVELRCDPISGHTALYWYRQSLGQGLEFLIYFQGNSAPDKSGLPSDRFSAERTGGSVSTLTIQRTQQEDSAVYLCASSFVLGGLNTEAFFGQGTRLTVV.

V gene TRBV27 combines with J gene TRBJ2-1; the D gene could be TRBD1 or TRBD2 (5 bases each). This CDR3 contains 13 residues. Trimming took 3 bases from V and 10 from J, leaving 13 bases between them. From germline, CDR1 is MNHEY and CDR2 SMNVEV (reference sequence). Here the CDR3 DNA reads TGTGCCAGCAGTTTCGGGGAAGGGGAAGAGCAGTTCTTC. This translates into CASSFGEGEEQFF.

The chain recombines TRBV5-1 with TRBJ2-1; D may be TRBD2 (6 bases). Germline lookup yields CDR1 SGHRS and CDR2 YFSETQ. This CDR3 region has 16 residues. Between the trimmed V and J ends, which lost 4 bases and 3 bases, there was a span of 17 bases. The DNA for the CDR3 is TGCGCCAGCAGCCCCCTGGGGGGACCCGACTACAATGAGCAGTTCTTC. This gives the protein CASSPLGGPDYNEQFF. Full variable domain (rest looked up from reference TRBV5-1 and TRBJ2-1): KAGVTQTPRYLIKTRGQQVTLSCSPISGHRSVSWYQQTPGQGLQFLFEYFSETQRNKGNFPGRFSGRQFSNSRSEMNVSTLELGDSALYLCASSPLGGPDYNEQFFGPGTRLTVL.

This clone has only a few counts. The chain recombines TRBV6-6 with TRBJ1-3; no clear D. Germline loops: CDR1 MNHNY, CDR2 SVGAGI (reference sequence). There are 15 residues in the CDR3. The V end lost 7 bases, the J end lost 0 bases, and 13 bases lay between the germline ends. CDR3 sequence (DNA): TGTGCCAGCACTCCGACCCGTAGCTCTGGAAACACCATATATTTT. Translated: CASTPTRSSGNTIYF.

The genes are TRBV5-4 and TRBJ1-2; 7 bases match TRBD1. This CDR3 has 15 amino acids. CDR1 and CDR2 (germline): SGHNT, YYREEE (reference sequence). The junction had 10 bases not matched to a gene; V was cut back by 1 base and J by 7 bases. This CDR3 is CASSLILQGEGGYTF. The CDR3, as DNA: TGTGCCAGCAGCTTGATTTTGCAGGGGGAGGGTGGCTACACCTTC.

CDR3 loop: CASSDGYSYEQYF. The CDR3 coding sequence is TGTGCCAGCAGCGATGGGTATAGTTACGAGCAGTACTTC. This chain uses TRBV11-3 with TRBJ2-7, with no clear D. Deletions cut 5 bases from V and 4 bases from J, with 12 bases between. This CDR3 comprises 13 residues. The germline V gene has CDR1 SGHNT and CDR2 YENEEA.

This clone was seen only once. The chain has TRBV28 and TRBJ1-3; D is undetermined. In germline, CDR1 is MDHEN, CDR2 SYDVKM. This CDR3 is built from 14 residues. Trimming removed 3 bases from V and 0 bases from J, with 6 bases in between. CDR3 protein: CASSFLSSGNTIYF. CDR3 sequence (DNA): TGTGCCAGCAGTTTCCTGAGCTCTGGAAACACCATATATTTT.

This chain connects TRBV28 to TRBJ1-2; maybe TRBD1 (5 bases). CDR1 and CDR2 (germline): MDHEN, SYDVKM. Trimming cost V 0 bases and J 1 base, with 9 bases left between them. This CDR3 is 15 amino acids long. DNA for the CDR3: TGTGCCAGCAGTTTATGGGCGGGGGATAACTATGGCTACACCTTC. It codes for CASSLWAGDNYGYTF.

This rearrangement joins TRBV5-1 to TRBJ2-2, with 8 bases that match TRBD1. V was pared by 8 bases and J by 3 bases, with 9 bases of the junction left unmatched. Germline lookup yields CDR1 SGHRS and CDR2 YFSETQ. This CDR3 comprises 15 residues. The CDR3, as DNA: TGCGCCAGTGGGCCGGGGACAGGATACACCGGGGAGCTGTTTTTT. This encodes CASGPGTGYTGELFF.

The genes are TRBV5-6 and TRBJ2-7, with D unresolved. Germline lookup yields CDR1 SGHDT and CDR2 YYEEEE. The CDR3 extends over 13 amino acids. V was pared by 0 bases and J by 3 bases, with 7 bases between. CDR3 region: CASSLAGRYEQYF. The CDR3 bases are TGTGCCAGCAGCTTGGCCGGTCGCTACGAGCAGTACTTC.